This TCR beta chain was identified in a study of regulatory T cells in long-lasting Graves disease. This clonotype has more than one count but fewer than ten. Sequencing libraries for TCR beta were prepared with iRepertoire HTBI primers and Arm-PCR of CDR3 regions. TCRdb re-derived calls from the multiplex PCR reads in MiXCR, one entry per CDR3 protein. The sample has 700,000 or so distinct CDR3 sequences, roughly 30% seen once. Time point specified: persistent/refractory GD, antithyroid drugs over 5 years with positive TRAb. The TCR library was made from RNA extracted from PBMCs. Patients came from an endocrinology department in Xi'an, China. V was cut by 4 bases and J by 0 bases, with 10 bases left in between. Germline V gene data show CDR1 as LNHDA and CDR2 as SQIVND (reference sequence). The CDR3 covers 15 residues.

The receptor's source is a female donor with Graves disease. The source material was peripheral blood mononuclear cells (PBMCs), sampled when the disease was refractory, from a patient treated with antithyroid drugs. The V call is TRBV19, the J call TRBJ1-5, with unresolved D. CDR3 in amino acids: CASSTYTNSNQPQHF. The CDR3 coding sequence is TGTGCCAGTAGTACCTACACAAATAGCAATCAGCCCCAGCATTTT.